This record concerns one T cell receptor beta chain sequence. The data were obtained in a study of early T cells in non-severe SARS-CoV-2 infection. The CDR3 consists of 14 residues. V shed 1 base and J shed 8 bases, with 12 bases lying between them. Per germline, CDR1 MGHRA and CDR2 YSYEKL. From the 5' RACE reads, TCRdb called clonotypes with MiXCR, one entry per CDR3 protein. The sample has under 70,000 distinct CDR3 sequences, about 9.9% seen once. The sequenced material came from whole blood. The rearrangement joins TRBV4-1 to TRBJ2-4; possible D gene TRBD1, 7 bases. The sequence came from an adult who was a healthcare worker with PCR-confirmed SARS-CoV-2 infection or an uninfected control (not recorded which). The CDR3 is CASSQGQGEDIQYF. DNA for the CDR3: TGCGCCAGCAGCCAAGGGCAGGGGGAGGACATTCAGTACTTC.